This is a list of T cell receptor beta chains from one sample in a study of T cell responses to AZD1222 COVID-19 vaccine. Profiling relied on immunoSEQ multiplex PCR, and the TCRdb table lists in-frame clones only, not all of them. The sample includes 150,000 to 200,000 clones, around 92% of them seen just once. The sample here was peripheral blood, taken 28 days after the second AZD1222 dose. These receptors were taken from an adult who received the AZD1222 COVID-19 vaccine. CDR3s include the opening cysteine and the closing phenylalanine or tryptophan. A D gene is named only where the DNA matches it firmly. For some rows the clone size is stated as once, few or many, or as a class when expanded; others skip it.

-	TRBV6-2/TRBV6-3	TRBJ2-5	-	TGTGCCAGCAGTTACGCTTCCCAGACGGGGGAGACCCAGTACTTC	CASSYASQTGETQYF
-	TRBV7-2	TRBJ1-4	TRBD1	TGTGCCAGCAGCCCCGGACAGGGCCGTAATGAAAAACTGTTTTTT	CASSPGQGRNEKLFF
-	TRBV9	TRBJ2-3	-	TGTGCCAGCAGCGGGGAGAGGTCAACCGCAGATACGCAGTATTTT	CASSGERSTADTQYF
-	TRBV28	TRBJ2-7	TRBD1	TGTGCCAGCAGCGGTGCCGGGACAGACCTCTCCTACGAGCAGTACTTC	CASSGAGTDLSYEQYF
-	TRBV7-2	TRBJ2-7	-	TGTGCCAGCAGCCTCGACTCGAACTACGAGCAGTACTTC	CASSLDSNYEQYF
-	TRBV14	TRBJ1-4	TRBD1	TGTGCCAGCAGCCGATCAGGGGGCGGAGAAAAACTGTTTTTT	CASSRSGGGEKLFF
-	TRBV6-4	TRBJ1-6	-	TGTGCCAGCAGTGCGGGGGGCGAGGGTTCACCCCTCCACTTT	CASSAGGEGSPLHF
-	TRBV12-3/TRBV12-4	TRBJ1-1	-	TGTGCCAGCAGTTCCACAGGGAACACTGAAGCTTTCTTT	CASSSTGNTEAFF
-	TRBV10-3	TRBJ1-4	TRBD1	TGTGCCATCCGCGATGGAGGGGGCGGGGAAAAACTGTTTTTT	CAIRDGGGGEKLFF
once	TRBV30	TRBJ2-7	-	TGTGCCTGGAGTCTGGGTAGCGGATCCTACGAGCAGTACTTC	CAWSLGSGSYEQYF
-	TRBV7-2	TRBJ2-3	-	TGTGCCAGCAGCTCGCTCATTAGCGGATACCAAGATACGCAGTATTTT	CASSSLISGYQDTQYF
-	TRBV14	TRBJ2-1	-	TGTGCCAGCAGCCAAGCGACCAGGGTCGCGACAAGGAATGAGCAGTTCTTC	CASSQATRVATRNEQFF
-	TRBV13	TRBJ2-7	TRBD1	TGTGCCAGCAGCCCCAGACAGGGGTTGGCTCTCTCCTACGAGCAGTACTTC	CASSPRQGLALSYEQYF
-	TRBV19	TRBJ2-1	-	TGTGCCAGTAGTGGCGTTATTATAGGGTCCTACAATGAGCAGTTCTTC	CASSGVIIGSYNEQFF
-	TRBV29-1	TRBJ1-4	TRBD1	TGCAGCGTCTACGACAGGGGAGAGGCAACTAATGAAAAACTGTTTTTT	CSVYDRGEATNEKLFF
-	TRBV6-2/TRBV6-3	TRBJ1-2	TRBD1	TGTGCCAGCAGTCCGCCCGGGACAGGCTTCTATGGCTACACCTTC	CASSPPGTGFYGYTF
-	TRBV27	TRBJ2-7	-	TGTGCCAGCAGTCCCGCGGGGATCGGGTACGAGCAGTACTTC	CASSPAGIGYEQYF
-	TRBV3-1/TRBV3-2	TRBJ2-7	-	TGTGCCAGCAGCCAAGCGCTGGACGAGCAGTACTTC	CASSQALDEQYF
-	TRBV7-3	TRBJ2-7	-	TGTGCCAGCAGCTCAACTAGCCCCCTCGGCGAGCAGTACTTC	CASSSTSPLGEQYF
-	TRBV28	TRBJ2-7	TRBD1	TGTGCCAGCAGGATTGGGGGACAGGGATCCCACGAGCAGTACTTC	CASRIGGQGSHEQYF
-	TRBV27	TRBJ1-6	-	TGTGCCAGCAAGGGCAGGCCCTATAATTCACCCCTCCACTTT	CASKGRPYNSPLHF
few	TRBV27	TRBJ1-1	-	TGTGCCAGCAGTTCTTCAGAGATAAACACTGAAGCTTTCTTT	CASSSSEINTEAFF
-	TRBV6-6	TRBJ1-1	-	TGTGCCAGCAGGCAGTCCGAAACGAACACTGAAGCTTTCTTT	CASRQSETNTEAFF
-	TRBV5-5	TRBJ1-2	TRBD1	TGTGCCAGCAGCTTGGGGACAGGGTTTTCAGGCTACACCTTC	CASSLGTGFSGYTF
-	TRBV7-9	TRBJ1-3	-	TGTGCCAGCAGCGACGGGACCGAGACGGGCACCATATATTTT	CASSDGTETGTIYF
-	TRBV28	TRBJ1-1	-	TGTGCCAGCAGTTTAGGCAGAAAAGAAGCTTTCTTT	CASSLGRKEAFF
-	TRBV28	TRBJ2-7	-	TGTGCCAGCAGTTTCCCGTTCGGGGCAACCTACGAGCAGTACTTC	CASSFPFGATYEQYF
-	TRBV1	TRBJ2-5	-	TGCACCAGCTTGGTGTACCAAGAGACCCAGTACTTC	CTSLVYQETQYF
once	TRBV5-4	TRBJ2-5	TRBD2	TGTGCCAGCAGCCGCGGACTAGCGGGATGGGAGACCCAGTACTTC	CASSRGLAGWETQYF
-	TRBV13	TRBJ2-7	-	TGTGCCAGCAGCCCCCGAGTCGACACCTACGAGCAGTACTTC	CASSPRVDTYEQYF
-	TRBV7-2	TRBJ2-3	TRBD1	TGTGCCAGCAGCCGGGACAGGGACTACACAGATACGCAGTATTTT	CASSRDRDYTDTQYF
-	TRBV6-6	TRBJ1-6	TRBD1	TGTGCCAGCAGTGCTCGGACAGGTTTTAGTAATTCACCCCTCCACTTT	CASSARTGFSNSPLHF
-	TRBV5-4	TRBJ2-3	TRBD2	TGTGCCAGCAGCGATAGCGGGAGGGCAGCAGATACGCAGTATTTT	CASSDSGRAADTQYF
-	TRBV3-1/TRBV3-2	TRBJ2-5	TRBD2	TGTGCCAGCAGCCAGTGGACTAGCGGGGAGACCCAGTACTTC	CASSQWTSGETQYF
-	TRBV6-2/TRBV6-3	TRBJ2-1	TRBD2	TGTGCCAGCAGTTACTCACGGGAGGACTCCTACAATGAGCAGTTCTTC	CASSYSREDSYNEQFF
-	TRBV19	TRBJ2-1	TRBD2	TGTGCCAGTACCAACCGGGCTAGCGGAAACTACAATGAGCAGTTCTTC	CASTNRASGNYNEQFF
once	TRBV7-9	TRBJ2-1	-	TGTGCCAGCAGCTTAGTGCCCAGCGATGAGCAGTTCTTC	CASSLVPSDEQFF
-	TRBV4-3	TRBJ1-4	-	TGCGCCAGCAGCCAAGTTTTAGACGAAAAACTGTTTTTT	CASSQVLDEKLFF
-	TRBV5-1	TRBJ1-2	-	TGCGCCAGCAGCCCTGGGACTTTTCCACCCCACTATGGCTACACCTTC	CASSPGTFPPHYGYTF
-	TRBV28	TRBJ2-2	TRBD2	TGTGCCAGCAGTTTATGGGTAGCGGGGAACACCGGGGAGCTGTTTTTT	CASSLWVAGNTGELFF
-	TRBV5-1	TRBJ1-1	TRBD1	TGCGCCAGCAGCAAGGGGGCGACCGCTGAAGCTTTCTTT	CASSKGATAEAFF